These 6 T cell receptor beta chains came from one sample sequenced in a study of blood T cell repertoires in COVID-19. The method was immunoSEQ multiplex PCR; TCRdb's version includes in-frame clones alone and lacks a portion of them. This table has 150,000 to 200,000 clones, approximately 90% appearing once. The sequenced material came from peripheral blood. The receptors stem from a man aged 18 to 30 who had recovered from COVID-19.

The chain carries TRBV6-5 and TRBJ2-2, with TRBD1 matching over 7 bases. The trim removed 6 bases at V and 6 bases at J, leaving 7 bases unmatched. The CDR3 length is 14 residues. Germline CDR1 MNHEY, CDR2 SVGAGI. CDR3 bases: TGTGCCAGCAGCTCCGGACAGGCGGCCGGGGAGCTGTTTTTT. This codes for CASSSGQAAGELFF.

This clone was recorded a few times. This chain links TRBV5-6 with TRBJ2-2; 8 positions match TRBD1. Germline CDR1 SGHDT, CDR2 YYEEEE. The CDR3 has 16 amino acids. The trim removed 2 bases at V and 4 bases at J, leaving 7 bases unmatched. The CDR3 DNA sequence: TGTGCCAGCAGCTTAATCCCAGGGGGCTCCACCGGGGAGCTGTTTTTT. This gives the protein CASSLIPGGSTGELFF.

J is TRBJ2-1 and V is TRBV4-3; TRBD2 matches at 13 bases. CDR3 length equals 17 residues. V trimming: 1 base; J trimming: 4 bases; junction bases outside the gene matches: 4. Per germline, CDR1 LGHNA and CDR2 YSLEER. Written as DNA, the CDR3 is TGCGCCAGCAGCCAAGCGTGGACTAGCGGGGGTTACAATGAGCAGTTCTTC. Its protein is CASSQAWTSGGYNEQFF.

The V and J genes are TRBV30 and TRBJ2-7, with 9 positions matching TRBD2. Germline V gene lookup returns CDR1 GTSNPN and CDR2 SVGIG (reference sequence). This CDR3 comprises 14 residues. V was pared by 7 bases and J by 0 bases, with 7 bases of the junction left unmatched. In DNA form, the CDR3 reads TGTGCCTACACCGCACTAGCGGGCTCCTACGAGCAGTACTTC. It specifies CAYTALAGSYEQYF.

The V call is TRBV7-9, the J call TRBJ2-7; unclear D gene. Germline V lookup: CDR1 SEHNR, CDR2 FQNEAQ (reference sequence). This CDR3 is built from 12 residues. Trimming took 2 bases from V and 7 from J, leaving 9 bases between them. CDR3 DNA sequence: TGTGCCAGCAGCTTACTTCTGAGGGAGCAGTACTTC. Protein sequence: CASSLLLREQYF.

The chain links TRBV5-1 to TRBJ2-7, with D maybe TRBD2 (5 bases). Between the trimmed V and J ends, which lost 4 bases and 7 bases, there was a span of 15 bases. Germline values: CDR1 SGHRS, CDR2 YFSETQ. This CDR3 is 13 amino acids long. In DNA, the CDR3 is TGCGCCAGCAGCCCGACGAGGGTATCGGAGCAGTACTTC. It yields the protein CASSPTRVSEQYF.